This T cell receptor beta chain appears in the sequencing data of a study of CD8 T cells in Susac syndrome (dated by TCRdb to the late 2010s). Some background on the complete study: Among the sequenced Susac syndrome patients, more than five had clinically active disease and roughly 8 were in clinical remission. Susac syndrome patients were therapy-naive, on corticosteroids (some also receiving IVIg), or on IVIg alone at blood withdrawal. Repertoire sequencing was used to test whether CD8+ T cell activation and differentiation in Susac syndrome was antigen driven.

Overall study outcomes, separate from this receptor: The number of individuals in the TCR sequencing and HLA analysis was recognized as being relatively small. No clonal expansion was detected in the CD4+ T cell repertoire of Susac syndrome patients.

RNA was extracted with the RNeasy kit and about 0.5 to 1 ug was reverse transcribed using random hexamers. TCR beta CDR3 regions were amplified with the immunoSEQ multiplex PCR assay covering 54 Vbeta and 13 Jbeta segments. To correct PCR amplification bias, a synthetic template baseline was used for both primer optimization and computational correction. In the authors' own workflow: Reads were annotated to V, D and J genes according to IMGT and were analyzed with immunoSEQ Analyzer, with only productive sequences retained. To calculate clonality, Shannon entropy was normalized by log2 of the number of productive unique sequences and then subtracted from one. For each patient and control, public and private clones were evaluated within the 100 most prevalent clones. Clones were defined as Susac-specific when absent from the healthy and MS cohorts, from approximately 1,100 published viral clones and from other ImmuneACCESS disease sequences. Using fastp at Q25 and MiXCR, TCRdb reprocessed the public reads and kept productive beta chains. All rows with the same CDR3 protein become a single entry with the most common DNA and genes. TCRdb assigned the V and J calls; the authors' analysis was not used. The sample table records roughly 250,000 distinct CDR3 sequences; approximately 95% of these occur just once. 0.1% of the sample is taken by the ten largest.

Peripheral blood CD8+ and CD4+ T cells from healthy donors, Susac syndrome patients and multiple sclerosis patients were profiled by high-throughput TCR beta sequencing. The Susac syndrome patients fulfilled recently defined diagnostic criteria for either definite or probable disease. CD8+ TEMRA cells were enriched by FACS, while bulk CD8+ and CD4+ T cells were purified by magnetic negative isolation. Blood was collected in EDTA tubes and processed within 24 hours, with PBMCs isolated through density gradient centrifugation. PBMCs intended for TCR sequencing were cryopreserved in liquid nitrogen and thawed later in a water bath at 37 degrees C. The sorted or isolated CD4+, CD8+ and CD8+ TEMRA cells had a purity of 90% or higher. Sequences LGHDT (CDR1) and YNNKEL (CDR2) are obtained from the germline V gene (reference sequence). Trimming costs V 2 bases and J 4 bases, and their ends lie 16 bases apart. The CDR3, from cysteine to phenylalanine, totals 16 residues. Left in the record is the CDR3 DNA by itself, 48 bases read in frame from the first base.

On this clonotype: Its antigen remains unidentified. No much larger clonotype is one base removed from it; base qualities were not supplied.

The sequence was collected from a human donor with Susac syndrome. The chain is assembled from TRBV3-1 and TRBJ2-3; the D gene remains uncertain. Sequencing used CD4+ T cells from PBMCs. The CDR3: CASSQSPRPRPDTQYF. Read as DNA, the sequence is TGTGCCAGCAGCCAAAGTCCTCGGCCGCGGCCAGATACGCAGTATTTT.